Following are 21 T cell receptor beta chains from one sample sequenced in a study of control samples from healthy donors and cancer patients. Clones were sequenced by immunoSEQ multiplex PCR, and TCRdb holds only the in-frame ones, with some missing. The profile shows over 200,000 clones, roughly four fifths of them singletons. Sequenced material: PBMCs. The receptor set was obtained from a woman in her fifties or sixties with lung cancer.

This clone was recorded once. J is TRBJ1-1 and V is TRBV7-3; D is unresolved. Germline V lookup: CDR1 SGHTA, CDR2 FQGTGA. Trimming shortened V by 5 bases and J by 3 bases, and 10 bases separated the two germline ends. CDR3 length: 13 residues. The CDR3 loop reads CASSPGLYTEAFF. DNA for the CDR3: TGTGCCAGCAGCCCCGGTTTGTACACTGAAGCTTTCTTT.

The gene calls are TRBV10-3 and TRBJ2-3; 8 bases line up with TRBD2. The CDR3 is 14 residues long. Germline lookup yields CDR1 ENHRY and CDR2 SYGVKD. Trimming cost V 4 bases and J 3 bases; bases outside gene matches: 3. CDR3 sequence: CAISGSGGTDTQYF. CDR3 in DNA: TGTGCCATCAGTGGGTCGGGGGGGACAGATACGCAGTATTTT.

The rearrangement links TRBV6-4 to TRBJ2-2; D call uncertain. V lost 4 bases and J lost 6, with 6 bases in between. Per the germline V gene, CDR1 is MRHNA and CDR2 is SNTAGT. This CDR3 has 12 residues. DNA for the CDR3: TGTGCCAGCAGTGGACCCGCCGGGGAGCTGTTTTTT. Translated, it gives CASSGPAGELFF.

The V and J genes are TRBV11-1 and TRBJ2-5; D is ambiguous. Germline V lookup: CDR1 SGHAT, CDR2 FQDESV (reference sequence). V was clipped by 0 bases and J by 1 base, with 6 bases between them. The CDR3 consists of 14 residues. The CDR3 nucleotides are TGTGCCAGCAGCTTAGCCACAGCCCAAGAGACCCAGTACTTC. Protein product: CASSLATAQETQYF.

This clone was seen only once. CDR3 protein: CASSPNLNTEAFF. CDR3 coding DNA: TGTGCCAGCAGTCCCAACCTGAACACTGAAGCTTTCTTT. The chain uses TRBV27 and TRBJ1-1; D is uncertain. Trimming took 5 bases from V and 0 from J, leaving 7 bases between them. Germline CDR1 MNHEY, CDR2 SMNVEV (reference sequence). This CDR3 has 13 residues.

The chain joins TRBV5-1 to TRBJ1-1, with D perhaps TRBD1 (6 bases). The length of the CDR3 is 13 residues. CDR1 and CDR2 from the germline V gene are SGHRS and YFSETQ. V was trimmed by 7 bases and J by 4 bases, leaving 14 bases between them. The CDR3 DNA is TGCGCCAGCCGGGCGGGGGGCACCACTGAAGCTTTCTTT. Its translation is CASRAGGTTEAFF.

This chain links TRBV29-1 with TRBJ1-5; no clear D. V gave up 4 bases and J gave up 0 bases, with 10 bases separating them. CDR3 size: 14 residues. From germline, CDR1 is SQVTM and CDR2 ANQGSEA. CDR3 in DNA: TGCAGCGTTGTATCCGGGAGTAGCAATCAGCCCCAGCATTTT. As protein: CSVVSGSSNQPQHF.

This sequence joins TRBV7-3 and TRBJ1-1; TRBD1 aligns across 10 bases. CDR1 SGHTA and CDR2 FQGTGA come from the germline V gene. The length of the CDR3 is 18 residues. The V segment lost 5 bases and the J segment 0 bases; nucleotides outside the gene matches: 12. The CDR3 region has the DNA TGTGCCAGCAGCCCCCCCGGGGGGACAGGGGACATGAACACTGAAGCTTTCTTT. Translation: CASSPPGGTGDMNTEAFF.

The chain is built from TRBV10-3 and TRBJ2-1; TRBD2 matches 9 bases. V lost 1 base and J lost 3; bases outside the gene matches: 4. The CDR3 runs to 16 residues. The germline gives CDR1 ENHRY, CDR2 SYGVKD. The CDR3 is CAISEFGTSSYNEQFF. The CDR3 DNA follows: TGTGCCATCAGTGAGTTCGGGACTAGCAGCTACAATGAGCAGTTCTTC.

The gene calls are TRBV3-1 (or the pseudogene TRBV3-2) and TRBJ2-5; 7 bases map to TRBD2. The CDR3 loop spans 13 amino acids. Germline loops: CDR1 LGHDT, CDR2 YNNKEL (reference sequence). V dropped 4 bases and J dropped 6; count of bases not matched to a gene: 5. CDR3 bases: TGTGCCAGCAGCCCGACTAGCTTGCAGACCCAGTACTTC. Amino acid sequence: CASSPTSLQTQYF.

This clone has only one observation. This sequence joins TRBV5-1 and TRBJ2-5, with D possibly being TRBD1 (5 bases). Trimming removed 4 bases from V and 0 bases from J, with 13 bases in between. CDR3 size: 15 residues. Germline values: CDR1 SGHRS, CDR2 YFSETQ. CDR3 nucleotides: TGCGCCAGCAGCGCGACAGTCACCCACCAAGAGACCCAGTACTTC. It is translated as CASSATVTHQETQYF.

The CDR3 sequence: CASSYHVARDYNEQFF. The CDR3 coding sequence is TGTGCCAGCAGTTACCACGTGGCGAGAGACTACAATGAGCAGTTCTTC. The chain carries TRBV6-5 and TRBJ2-1; D is ambiguous. The CDR3 covers 16 residues. Germline values: CDR1 MNHEY, CDR2 SVGAGI. V lost 2 bases, J lost 3 bases, and 14 bases lay in between.

This clone was counted a single time. The chain uses TRBV2 and TRBJ2-5; D unclear. The ends were cut back, 2 bases at V and 0 bases at J, with 7 bases in the middle. The CDR3 is 14 residues long. From germline, CDR1 is SNHLY and CDR2 FYNNEI. CDR3 protein: CASSETGYQETQYF. The CDR3 region has the DNA TGTGCCAGCAGTGAAACCGGGTACCAAGAGACCCAGTACTTC. The full variable domain, in which reference TRBV2 and TRBJ2-5 provide the parts outside the CDR3, is EPEVTQTPSHQVTQMGQEVILRCVPISNHLYFYWYRQILGQKVEFLVSFYNNEISEKSEIFDDQFSVERPDGSNFTLKIRSTKLEDSAMYFCASSETGYQETQYFGPGTRLLVL.

This sequence joins TRBV4-1 and TRBJ1-5, with 7 bases identical to TRBD1. The ends lost 4 bases at V and 0 bases at J; junction bases unmatched: 3. This CDR3 is 15 amino acids long. Per the germline V gene, CDR1 is MGHRA and CDR2 is YSYEKL. The CDR3 coding sequence is TGCGCCAGCAGCCCGGGACAGAATAGCAATCAGCCCCAGCATTTT. It codes for CASSPGQNSNQPQHF.

On this clone itself: At the DNA level, this CDR3 is encoded by other sequences in the same sample as well. The V and J genes are TRBV18 and TRBJ1-1; unclear D gene. The germline CDR1 and CDR2 sequences are KGHSH and LQKENI. The CDR3 loop spans 13 amino acids. V lost 2 bases and J 1 base, leaving 5 bases between the germline ends. CDR3 loop: CASSPGSNTEAFF. Written as DNA, the CDR3 is TGTGCCAGCTCACCAGGGTCGAACACTGAAGCTTTCTTT.

The V gene is TRBV7-9, the J gene TRBJ1-6; D unresolved. The germline V gene has CDR1 SEHNR and CDR2 FQNEAQ (reference sequence). The CDR3 extends over 15 amino acids. Trimming shortened V by 1 base and J by 5 bases, and 9 bases separated the two germline ends. CDR3 region: CASSLGGIDNSPLHF. Written as DNA, the CDR3 is TGTGCCAGCAGCTTAGGGGGTATAGATAATTCACCCCTCCACTTT.

The chain is built from TRBV5-1 and TRBJ2-1; TRBD2 is a possible D gene (6 bases). The germline V gene encodes CDR1 SGHRS and CDR2 YFSETQ. Trimming took off 0 bases at V and 0 bases at J, with 10 bases between the two ends. This CDR3 comprises 16 residues. CDR3 sequence reads: CASSLVAASSYNEQFF. CDR3 bases: TGCGCCAGCAGCTTGGTAGCGGCTAGCTCCTACAATGAGCAGTTCTTC.

This chain links TRBV30 with TRBJ1-3; D gene unclear. This CDR3 is built from 15 residues. Trimming stripped 2 bases from V and 0 bases from J, with 11 bases between. CDR1 and CDR2 (germline): GTSNPN, SVGIG (reference sequence). The CDR3 region is CAWSLWGISGNTIYF. CDR3 in DNA: TGTGCCTGGAGTTTGTGGGGAATCTCTGGAAACACCATATATTTT.

J is TRBJ2-7 and V is TRBV10-2; D remains ambiguous. The CDR3 extends over 12 amino acids. Between the trimmed V and J ends, which lost 6 bases and 4 bases, there was a span of 10 bases. Germline V lookup: CDR1 WSHSY, CDR2 SAAADI. Written as DNA, the CDR3 is TGCGCCAGCAGCCCAACAGCATACGAGCAGTACTTC. As protein: CASSPTAYEQYF.

This chain joins TRBV11-2 and TRBJ1-4; TRBD1 matches 9 bases. Germline CDR1 SGHAT, CDR2 FQNNGV. CDR3 length: 16 amino acids. V shed 7 bases, J shed 0 bases, and the junction held 6 bases outside the gene matches. The CDR3 DNA is TGTGCCAGCAACAGGGGGCAGACTACAACTAATGAAAAACTGTTTTTT. This codes for CASNRGQTTTNEKLFF.

The V call is TRBV28, the J call TRBJ2-3; 9 positions match TRBD2. The ends lost 5 bases at V and 4 bases at J; junction bases unmatched: 7. CDR1 is MDHEN and CDR2 is SYDVKM in the germline V gene. There are 15 residues in the CDR3. CDR3 DNA sequence: TGTGCCAGCAGTACCCTCCGGACTAGCGCAGATACGCAGTATTTT. Translating gives CASSTLRTSADTQYF.